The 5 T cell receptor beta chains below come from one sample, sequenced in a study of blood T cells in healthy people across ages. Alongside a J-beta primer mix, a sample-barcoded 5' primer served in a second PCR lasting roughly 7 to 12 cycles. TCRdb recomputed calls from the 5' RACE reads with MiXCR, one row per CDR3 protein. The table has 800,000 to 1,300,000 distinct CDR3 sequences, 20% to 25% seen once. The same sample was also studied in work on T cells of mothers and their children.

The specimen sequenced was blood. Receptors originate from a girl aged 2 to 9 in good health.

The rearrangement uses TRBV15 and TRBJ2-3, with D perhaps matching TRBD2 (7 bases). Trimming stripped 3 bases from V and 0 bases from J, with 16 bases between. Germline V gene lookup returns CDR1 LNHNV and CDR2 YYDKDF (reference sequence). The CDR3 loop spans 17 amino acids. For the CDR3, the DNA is TGTGCCACCAGCAGTTCACGGGGGGCCCATAGCACAGATACGCAGTATTTT. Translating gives CATSSSRGAHSTDTQYF.

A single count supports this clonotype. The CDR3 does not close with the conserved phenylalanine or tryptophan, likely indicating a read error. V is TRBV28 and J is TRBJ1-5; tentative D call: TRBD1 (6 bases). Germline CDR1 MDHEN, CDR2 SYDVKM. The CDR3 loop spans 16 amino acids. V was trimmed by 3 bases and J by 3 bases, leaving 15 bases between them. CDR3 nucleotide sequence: TGTGCCAGCAGTTTTCGGGGGGCGCCGAACAATCAGCCCCAGCATTCT. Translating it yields CASSFRGAPNNQPQHS.

The CDR3, as DNA: TGTGCCACCCAGGGGTCGGCGAATCAGCCCCAGCATTTT. Protein product: CATQGSANQPQHF. This sequence joins TRBV10-3 and TRBJ1-5, with a weak D call TRBD1 (6 bases). This CDR3 comprises 13 residues. Germline V gives CDR1 ENHRY, CDR2 SYGVKD. V dropped 10 bases and J dropped 4 bases, with 14 bases sitting between them.

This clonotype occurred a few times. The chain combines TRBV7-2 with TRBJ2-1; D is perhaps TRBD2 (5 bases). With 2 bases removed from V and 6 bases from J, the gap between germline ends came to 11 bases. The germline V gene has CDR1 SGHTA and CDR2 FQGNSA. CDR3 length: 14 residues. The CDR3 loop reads CASSLRELLNEQFF. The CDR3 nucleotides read TGTGCCAGCAGCTTAAGGGAGCTCCTCAATGAGCAGTTCTTC.

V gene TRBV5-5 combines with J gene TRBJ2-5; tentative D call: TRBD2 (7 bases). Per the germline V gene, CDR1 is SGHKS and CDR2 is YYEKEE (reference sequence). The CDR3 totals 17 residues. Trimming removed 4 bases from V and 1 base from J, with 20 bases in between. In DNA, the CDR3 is TGTGCCAGCAGCACCCGGGGGGCGGGGGCGATCCAAGAGACCCAGTACTTC. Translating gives CASSTRGAGAIQETQYF.